The next 21 T cell receptor beta chains were all read from a single sample in a study of a mutant IDH1 vaccine in newly diagnosed glioma. The assay was immunoSEQ multiplex PCR, and TCRdb's table has in-frame clones only and misses some. The sample has about 54,000 clones; 83% are singletons. Time point here: week 47, end of study. A 20-mer mutant IDH1 peptide at 300 ug was injected subcutaneously with topical imiquimod. The antigens for these receptors are not known. This specimen consisted of PBMCs, obtained from a glioma patient whose treatment included an IDH1 peptide vaccine. The receptors originated from a woman between 45 and 60 years old with glioma.

V usage is TRBV12-5 and J usage is TRBJ2-1; either TRBD1 or TRBD2 may fit D (7 bases each). Per the germline V gene, CDR1 is LGHNT and CDR2 is FRNRAP. The CDR3 consists of 15 residues. Trimming pared 2 bases from V and 8 bases from J, leaving 16 bases between. The CDR3 sequence is CASGLYQGGSDEQFF. CDR3 coding DNA: TGTGCTAGTGGTTTGTACCAGGGGGGGAGCGATGAGCAGTTCTTC.

The chain recombines TRBV28 with TRBJ1-6; D possibly corresponds to TRBD1 (6 bases). The CDR3 has 13 amino acids. The germline V and J ends were trimmed by 3 bases and 9 bases, with 9 bases remaining between them. CDR1 MDHEN and CDR2 SYDVKM come from the germline V gene. CDR3 nucleotide sequence: TGTGCCAGCAGTTTGGGACAAGGTTCACCCCTCCACTTT. Encoded protein: CASSLGQGSPLHF.

This chain uses TRBV5-6 with TRBJ1-2, with D possibly TRBD1 on 5 matching bases. V was trimmed by 1 base and J by 4 bases, leaving 11 bases between them. The CDR3 sequence is 14 residues long. Germline values: CDR1 SGHDT, CDR2 YYEEEE. CDR3 DNA sequence: TGTGCCAGCAGCTTGTCCCAGGGAAGCTATGGCTACACCTTC. Translated, it gives CASSLSQGSYGYTF.

The rearrangement uses TRBV7-9 and TRBJ1-2, with D hard to call. Trimming removed 1 base from V and 0 bases from J, with 9 bases in between. The CDR3 loop spans 15 amino acids. The germline V gene has CDR1 SEHNR and CDR2 FQNEAQ (reference sequence). CDR3 amino acids: CASSLEQAANYGYTF. In DNA, the CDR3 is TGTGCCAGCAGCTTAGAACAAGCAGCTAACTATGGCTACACCTTC.

This clone was found a few times. The chain employs TRBV5-1 and TRBJ1-4; 8 bases align to TRBD1. CDR3 size: 15 residues. The trim removed 0 bases at V and 5 bases at J, leaving 3 bases unmatched. Germline V lookup: CDR1 SGHRS, CDR2 YFSETQ. Here the CDR3 reads CASSLGTGSNEKLFF. CDR3 nucleotide sequence: TGCGCCAGCAGCTTGGGGACAGGGTCGAATGAAAAACTGTTTTTT. The full variable domain, rest sourced from reference TRBV5-1 and TRBJ1-4, is KAGVTQTPRYLIKTRGQQVTLSCSPISGHRSVSWYQQTPGQGLQFLFEYFSETQRNKGNFPGRFSGRQFSNSRSEMNVSTLELGDSALYLCASSLGTGSNEKLFFGSGTQLSVL.

V is TRBV2 and J is TRBJ2-5; no firm D call. Germline V gives CDR1 SNHLY, CDR2 FYNNEI. V was clipped by 6 bases and J by 5 bases, with 7 bases between them. The CDR3 covers 11 residues. The CDR3 reads CASRLGETQYF. The CDR3 DNA follows: TGTGCCAGCAGGTTGGGGGAGACCCAGTACTTC.

Written as DNA, the CDR3 is TGTGCCTGGAGTGTACAGGGCAGGGGAGGCAATCAGCCCCAGCATTTT. This translates into CAWSVQGRGGNQPQHF. The rearrangement uses TRBV30 and TRBJ1-5; D is possibly TRBD1 (6 bases). CDR1 and CDR2 (germline): GTSNPN, SVGIG (reference sequence). Trimming took 0 bases from V and 2 from J, leaving 14 bases between them. The CDR3 extends over 16 amino acids.

V usage is TRBV5-1 and J usage is TRBJ1-6; 11 nucleotides match TRBD1. Germline trimming cut 4 bases from V and 8 bases from J; bases unmatched to any gene: 5. The CDR3 is made up of 15 amino acids. Germline V gene data show CDR1 as SGHRS and CDR2 as YFSETQ. The CDR3 DNA follows: TGCGCCAGCAGCCCATGGACAGGGGGCGATTCACCCCTCCACTTT. Its protein product is CASSPWTGGDSPLHF.

The chain uses TRBV6-6 and TRBJ1-5, with D possibly matching TRBD1 (6 bases). Germline V gene sequence: CDR1 MNHNY, CDR2 SVGAGI (reference sequence). The germline V and J ends were trimmed by 6 bases and 6 bases, with 15 bases remaining between them. CDR3 size: 14 residues. CDR3 residues: CASSLGGAGQPQHF. CDR3 DNA: TGTGCCAGCAGCCTGGGGGGGGCAGGTCAGCCCCAGCATTTT.

The chain couples TRBV7-9 to TRBJ2-7, with 15 nucleotides matching TRBD2. The CDR3 spans 17 residues. Per germline, CDR1 SEHNR and CDR2 FQNEAQ (reference sequence). V trimming: 5 bases; J trimming: 4 bases; junction bases outside the gene matches: 9. Here the CDR3 DNA reads TGTGCCAGCAGCCCAGGGACTAGCGGGGGGCCTTGGTACGAGCAGTACTTC. It specifies CASSPGTSGGPWYEQYF.

V and J are TRBV7-2 and TRBJ2-3; possible D gene TRBD2, 6 bases. This CDR3 region has 13 residues. V gave up 5 bases and J gave up 5 bases, with 11 bases separating them. Germline V gene sequence: CDR1 SGHTA, CDR2 FQGNSA. CDR3 protein: CASSPPGVDTQYF. The CDR3 DNA follows: TGTGCCAGCAGCCCACCGGGGGTAGATACGCAGTATTTT.

The chain recombines TRBV5-6 with TRBJ1-1; no firm D call. From germline, CDR1 is SGHDT and CDR2 YYEEEE. This CDR3 has 13 residues. V dropped 0 bases and J dropped 1 base, with 4 bases sitting between them. In nucleotides, the CDR3 is TGTGCCAGCAGCTTGGCGCGGAACACTGAAGCTTTCTTT. Amino acid sequence: CASSLARNTEAFF.

The chain couples TRBV27 to TRBJ1-4, with D perhaps matching TRBD1 (5 bases). Germline loops: CDR1 MNHEY, CDR2 SMNVEV (reference sequence). The CDR3 runs to 11 residues. The ends were cut back, 5 bases at V and 11 bases at J, with 9 bases in the middle. Here the CDR3 reads CASSGGSKLFF. Written as DNA, the CDR3 is TGTGCCAGCAGTGGGGGGTCCAAACTGTTTTTT.

The chain's CDR3 is CATSSPYLGEGEKLFF. As DNA, the CDR3 is TGTGCCACCAGCAGTCCTTACCTGGGGGAGGGTGAAAAACTGTTTTTT. The rearrangement uses TRBV15 and TRBJ1-4; TRBD1 might be the D (5 bases). The germline CDR1 and CDR2 sequences are LNHNV and YYDKDF (reference sequence). The CDR3 runs to 16 residues. Between the trimmed V and J ends, which lost 3 bases and 7 bases, there was a span of 18 bases.

This clone showed up just once. The chain carries TRBV7-8 and TRBJ1-4; TRBD1 matches at 7 bases. V was pared by 3 bases and J by 7 bases, with 14 bases of the junction left unmatched. Germline V gene data show CDR1 as SGHVS and CDR2 as FQNEAQ. The CDR3 has 17 residues. This chain's CDR3 is CASSFDVLTGWGEKLFF. The CDR3 DNA sequence: TGTGCCAGCAGCTTCGACGTTCTGACAGGGTGGGGTGAAAAACTGTTTTTT.

This chain uses TRBV4-2 with TRBJ1-6; D is unclear. This CDR3 has 14 residues. The germline V gene has CDR1 LGHNA and CDR2 YNFKEQ. The V gene lost 2 bases and the J gene lost 10 bases, with 12 bases spanning the gap. The CDR3 sequence is CASSQNKGDSPLHF. The CDR3, as DNA: TGTGCCAGCAGCCAAAACAAAGGTGACTCACCCCTCCACTTT.

V is TRBV30 and J is TRBJ1-5, with a tentative D call TRBD1 (5 bases). CDR3 length: 15 amino acids. Germline CDR1 GTSNPN, CDR2 SVGIG (reference sequence). The germline V and J ends were trimmed by 0 bases and 2 bases, with 11 bases remaining between them. The CDR3 reads CAWSVGGAGNQPQHF. The CDR3 DNA follows: TGTGCCTGGAGTGTAGGAGGGGCGGGCAATCAGCCCCAGCATTTT. Using reference TRBV30 and TRBJ1-5 for the parts outside the CDR3, the full variable domain is SQTIHQWPATLVQPVGSPLSLECTVEGTSNPNLYWYRQAAGRGLQLLFYSVGIGQISSEVPQNLSASRPQDRQFILSSKKLLLSDSGFYLCAWSVGGAGNQPQHFGDGTRLSIL.

The chain employs TRBV19 and TRBJ2-3; the D is unclear. CDR1 and CDR2 (germline): LNHDA, SQIVND (reference sequence). V was cut by 5 bases and J by 4 bases, with 13 bases left in between. This CDR3 has 14 amino acids. CDR3 in DNA: TGTGCCAGTAGTGAATGGGCTAGGGCAGATACGCAGTATTTT. This sequence encodes CASSEWARADTQYF.

This chain connects TRBV5-6 to TRBJ2-1, with TRBD1 matching 9 bases. V shed 4 bases, J shed 1 base, and the junction held 3 bases outside the gene matches. Germline loops: CDR1 SGHDT, CDR2 YYEEEE. This CDR3 has 15 residues. As DNA, the CDR3 is TGTGCCAGCAGCCCCGGGACAGGGTCCTACAATGAGCAGTTCTTC. This codes for CASSPGTGSYNEQFF.

This chain uses TRBV6-1 with TRBJ1-3; unclear D gene. The ends were cut back, 4 bases at V and 3 bases at J, with 7 bases in the middle. Germline loops: CDR1 MNHNS, CDR2 SASEGT. This CDR3 region has 13 residues. As DNA, the CDR3 is TGTGCCAGCAGTGCCCAAAATGGAAACACCATATATTTT. Amino acids: CASSAQNGNTIYF.

This chain connects TRBV5-1 to TRBJ1-2; 9 bases are shared with TRBD1. Germline V gene data show CDR1 as SGHRS and CDR2 as YFSETQ. This CDR3 is 13 amino acids long. With 4 bases clipped from V and 8 bases from J, the junction kept 6 bases outside the gene matches. CDR3 bases: TGCGCCAGCAGCGCCCGGACAGGGGTCGGCTACACCTTC. Its protein product is CASSARTGVGYTF. Full variable domain (missing parts from reference TRBV5-1 and TRBJ1-2): KAGVTQTPRYLIKTRGQQVTLSCSPISGHRSVSWYQQTPGQGLQFLFEYFSETQRNKGNFPGRFSGRQFSNSRSEMNVSTLELGDSALYLCASSARTGVGYTFGSGTRLTVV.